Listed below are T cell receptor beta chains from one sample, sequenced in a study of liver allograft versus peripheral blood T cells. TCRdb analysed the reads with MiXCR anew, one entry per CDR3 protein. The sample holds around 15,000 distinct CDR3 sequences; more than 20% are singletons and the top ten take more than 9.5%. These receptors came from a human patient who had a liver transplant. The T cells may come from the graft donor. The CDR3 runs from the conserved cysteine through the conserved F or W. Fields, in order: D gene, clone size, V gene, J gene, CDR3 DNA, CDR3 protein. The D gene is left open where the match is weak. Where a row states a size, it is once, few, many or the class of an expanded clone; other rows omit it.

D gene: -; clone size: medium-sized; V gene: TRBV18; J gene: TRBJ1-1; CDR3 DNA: TGTGCCAGCTCACCCCGGGGGACTATAGAAGTAGAGACTGAAGCTTTCTTT; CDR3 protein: CASSPRGTIEVETEAFF
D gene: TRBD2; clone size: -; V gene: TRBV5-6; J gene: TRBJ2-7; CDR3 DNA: TGTGCCAGCAGGTTCGGGACTAGCGGGACCTACGAGCAGTACTTC; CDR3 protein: CASRFGTSGTYEQYF
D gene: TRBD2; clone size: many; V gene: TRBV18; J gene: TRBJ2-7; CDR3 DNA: TGTGCCAGCTCACCCCCGGGGGGGGCCGGTTACGAGCAGTACTTC; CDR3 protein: CASSPPGGAGYEQYF
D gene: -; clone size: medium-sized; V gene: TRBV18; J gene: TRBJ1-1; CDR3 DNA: TGTGCCAGCTCACCTACGACCACCCTGGTTTGGGCTGAAGCTTTCTTT; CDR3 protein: CASSPTTTLVWAEAFF
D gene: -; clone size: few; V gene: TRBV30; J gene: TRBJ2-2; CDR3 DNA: TGTGCCTGGAGCCCTGACAGGACAAACACCGGGGAGCTGTTTTTT; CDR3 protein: CAWSPDRTNTGELFF
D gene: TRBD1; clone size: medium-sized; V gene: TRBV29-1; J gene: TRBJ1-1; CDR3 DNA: TGCAGCGTTTCACCGGGACAGGGGATGAACACTGAAGCTTTCTTT; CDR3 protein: CSVSPGQGMNTEAFF
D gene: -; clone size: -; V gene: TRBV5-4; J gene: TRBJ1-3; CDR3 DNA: TGTGCCAGCAGCCGCGGACAGCCGGACTCTGGAAACACCATATATTTT; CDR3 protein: CASSRGQPDSGNTIYF
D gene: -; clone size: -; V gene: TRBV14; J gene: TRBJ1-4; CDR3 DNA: TGTGCCAGCAGCCCGCTGGGGCCGGTAACTAATGAAAAACTGTTTTTT; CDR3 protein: CASSPLGPVTNEKLFF
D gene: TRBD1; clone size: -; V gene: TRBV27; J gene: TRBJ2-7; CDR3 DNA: TGTGCCAGCAGTCCACAGGGACAGGTCTCCTACGAGCAGTACTTC; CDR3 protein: CASSPQGQVSYEQYF
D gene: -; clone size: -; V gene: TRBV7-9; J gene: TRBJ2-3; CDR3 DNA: TGTGCCAGCAGCCCCCGATTACCAGATACGCAGTATTTT; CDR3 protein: CASSPRLPDTQYF
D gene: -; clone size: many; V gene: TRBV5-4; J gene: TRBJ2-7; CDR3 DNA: TGTGCCAGCAGCTTGGGAGCCGGGGGTGGGGACTACGAGCAGTACTTC; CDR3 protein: CASSLGAGGGDYEQYF
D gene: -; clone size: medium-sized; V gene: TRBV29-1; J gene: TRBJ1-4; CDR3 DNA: TGCAGCGTTGAAGATTACGGGGGAGGGGAAAAACTGTTTTTT; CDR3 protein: CSVEDYGGGEKLFF
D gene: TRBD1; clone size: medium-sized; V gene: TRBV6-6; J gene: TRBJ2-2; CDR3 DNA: TGTGCCAGCAAATTACAGGGGGCGAGAGACACCGGGGAGCTGTTTTTT; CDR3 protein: CASKLQGARDTGELFF
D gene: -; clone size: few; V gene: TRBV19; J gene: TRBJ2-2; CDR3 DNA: TGTGCCAGTAGCCAGTACTTCAATTACGGGGAGCTGTTTTTT; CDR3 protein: CASSQYFNYGELFF
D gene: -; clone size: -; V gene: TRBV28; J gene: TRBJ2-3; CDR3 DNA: TGTGCCAGCAGTTTAGGGAAGGGGGGTCAGGGGACCACAGATACGCAGTATTTT; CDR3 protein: CASSLGKGGQGTTDTQYF
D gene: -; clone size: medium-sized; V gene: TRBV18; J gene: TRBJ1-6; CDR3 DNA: TGTGCCAGCTCACCTGTCGGGCGGACTTTTAATTCACCCCTCCACTTT; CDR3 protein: CASSPVGRTFNSPLHF
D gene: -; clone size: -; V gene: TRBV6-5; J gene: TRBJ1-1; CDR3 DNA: TGTGCCAGCAGTTACGGCGGAAAAACTGAAGCTTTCTTT; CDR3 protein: CASSYGGKTEAFF
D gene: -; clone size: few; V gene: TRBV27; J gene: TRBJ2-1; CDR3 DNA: TGTGCCAGCAGTAGACAGACAGGCCCCACCTACAATGAGCAGTTCTTC; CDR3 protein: CASSRQTGPTYNEQFF
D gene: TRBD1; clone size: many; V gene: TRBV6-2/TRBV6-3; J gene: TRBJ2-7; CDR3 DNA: TGTGCCACCACAGACAGGGCATACGACGAGCAGTACTTC; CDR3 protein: CATTDRAYDEQYF
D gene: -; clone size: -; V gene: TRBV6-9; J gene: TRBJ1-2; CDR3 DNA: TGTGCCAGCAGTTATTCAAACAGGTTCGACTATGGCTACACCTTC; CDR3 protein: CASSYSNRFDYGYTF
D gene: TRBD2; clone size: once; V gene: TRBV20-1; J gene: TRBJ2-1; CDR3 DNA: TGCAGTGCACTACCAAGCGGGAGGGCCGTCGATGAGCAGTTCTTC; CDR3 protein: CSALPSGRAVDEQFF
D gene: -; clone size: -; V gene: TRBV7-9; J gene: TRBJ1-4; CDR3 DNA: TGTGCCAGCAGCCAAGACGGATTCGAAAAACTGTTTTTT; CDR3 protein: CASSQDGFEKLFF
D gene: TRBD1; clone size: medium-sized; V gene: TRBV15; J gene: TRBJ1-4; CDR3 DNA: TGTGCCACCAGCAGTGGTACAGGGGGCGCGTCTAATGAAAAACTGTTTTTT; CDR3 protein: CATSSGTGGASNEKLFF
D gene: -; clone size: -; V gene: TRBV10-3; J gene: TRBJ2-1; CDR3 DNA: TGTGCCATCAAAGGACCATCTGGCGAAAATGAGCAGTTCTTC; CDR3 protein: CAIKGPSGENEQFF
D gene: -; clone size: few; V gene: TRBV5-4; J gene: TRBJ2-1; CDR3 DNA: TGTGCCAGCAGCTCGAGACGCGGGGACTACAATGAGCAGTTCTTC; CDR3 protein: CASSSRRGDYNEQFF